The 12 T cell receptor beta chains below all came from one sample that was sequenced in a study of shared clonotypes between healthy human individuals (TCRdb year 2020). Receptor amplification or capture employed the immunoSEQ multiplex PCR assay. The immuneACCESS repertoire file appears here via TCRdb, limited to in-frame rearrangements. These files lack a portion of the clones; in checked studies, under half of the deficit traces to unresolved V genes, and the cause of the others is not known. In this sample the table shows millions of clones, 95% of which occur a single time. The ten largest clonotypes hold around 0.13% of the sample. The sequencing input was naive CD4+ T cells sorted from blood. The cell subset or site label corresponds to: CD45RA+ positively selected. These receptors were obtained from a man aged 18 to 29 in good health.

The chain couples TRBV5-4 to TRBJ2-2; 8 nucleotides line up with TRBD1. This CDR3 is 16 amino acids long. V shed 5 bases and J 4 bases; nucleotides not matched to a gene: 10. Germline V gene data show CDR1 as SGHNT and CDR2 as YYREEE (reference sequence). The CDR3 DNA follows: TGTGCCAGCAGAAAGACAGGGGAAGGGAGCACCGGGGAGCTGTTTTTT. Encoded protein: CASRKTGEGSTGELFF.

The V and J genes are TRBV6-5 and TRBJ2-1, with 11 bases lining up with TRBD2. The germline V gene has CDR1 MNHEY and CDR2 SVGAGI. Trimming cost V 5 bases and J 6 bases; bases outside gene matches: 6. The CDR3 totals 15 residues. CDR3 residues: CASSPLAGGANEQFF. The CDR3, as DNA: TGTGCCAGCAGTCCGCTAGCGGGAGGTGCCAATGAGCAGTTCTTC.

The rearrangement links TRBV7-2 to TRBJ2-1, with unresolved D. Per germline, CDR1 SGHTA and CDR2 FQGNSA. The CDR3 contains 14 residues. V lost 5 bases, J lost 9 bases, and 17 bases lay in between. In DNA, the CDR3 is TGTGCCAGCAGCGTCGTAGCAGGACGGAGTGAGCAGTTCTTC. This translates into CASSVVAGRSEQFF.

The rearrangement uses TRBV28 and TRBJ2-1, with 9 bases aligning to TRBD2. J gave up 8 bases and V 6 bases, and 11 bases lay outside the gene matches. The germline V gene has CDR1 MDHEN and CDR2 SYDVKM. The CDR3 sequence is 15 residues long. The CDR3: CASRGSGGTFYEQFF. The CDR3 DNA sequence: TGTGCCAGCAGAGGAAGCGGGGGGACCTTCTATGAGCAGTTCTTC.

V and J are TRBV5-5 and TRBJ1-5, with 8 bases matching TRBD1. The CDR3 has 15 residues. Unmatched junction bases numbered 8, after V lost 3 bases and J lost 6 bases. Germline V gene data show CDR1 as SGHKS and CDR2 as YYEKEE (reference sequence). CDR3: CASSSLDRASQPQHF. In DNA, the CDR3 is TGTGCCAGCAGCTCGCTGGACAGGGCAAGTCAGCCCCAGCATTTT.

CDR3 in amino acids: CASSLRGGDFTFNYGYTF. DNA of the CDR3: TGTGCCAGCAGCTTGAGGGGCGGGGACTTTACCTTTAACTATGGCTACACCTTC. This chain connects TRBV7-9 to TRBJ1-2; D perhaps matches TRBD1 (5 bases). The CDR3 consists of 18 residues. Germline CDR1 reads SEHNR; CDR2 reads FQNEAQ (reference sequence). Trimming took off 3 bases at V and 1 base at J, with 21 bases between the two ends.

The genes are TRBV5-1 and TRBJ2-7; tentatively, D is TRBD1 or TRBD2 (6 bases each). V was trimmed by 4 bases and J by 2 bases, leaving 13 bases between them. CDR1 and CDR2 (germline): SGHRS, YFSETQ. The CDR3 is 14 residues long. The CDR3 DNA sequence: TGCGCCAGCAGCGTTGGGGGGCCTCCCTACGAGCAGTACTTC. Residues: CASSVGGPPYEQYF. Full variable domain (rest looked up from reference TRBV5-1 and TRBJ2-7): KAGVTQTPRYLIKTRGQQVTLSCSPISGHRSVSWYQQTPGQGLQFLFEYFSETQRNKGNFPGRFSGRQFSNSRSEMNVSTLELGDSALYLCASSVGGPPYEQYFGPGTRLTVT.

Worth noting for this clone: The sample holds other DNA sequences that translate to the same CDR3. The CDR3 DNA follows: TGCGCCAGCAGCTTGGCCGGCAACAATCAGCCCCAGCATTTT. It specifies CASSLAGNNQPQHF. The rearrangement joins TRBV5-1 to TRBJ1-5, with D hard to call. The CDR3 is made up of 14 amino acids. V lost 0 bases and J 3 bases, leaving 7 bases between the germline ends. CDR1 and CDR2 (germline): SGHRS, YFSETQ.

The chain uses TRBV10-1 and TRBJ2-1, with TRBD2 identical over 8 bases. V was pared by 6 bases and J by 2 bases, with 12 bases of the junction left unmatched. This CDR3 contains 17 residues. The V gene's germline CDR1 is WNHNN and CDR2 SYGVQD (reference sequence). CDR3 region: CASRNRLLAAPYNEQFF. CDR3 coding DNA: TGCGCCAGCAGGAACCGTTTACTAGCGGCCCCCTACAATGAGCAGTTCTTC.

This clone was counted a single time. The V and J genes are TRBV12-5 and TRBJ2-5, with a possible D match to TRBD1 (6 bases). V was cut by 5 bases and J by 2 bases, with 12 bases left in between. There are 14 residues in the CDR3. CDR1 and CDR2 from the germline V gene are LGHNT and FRNRAP. CDR3 sequence reads: CASGATGRQETQYF. The CDR3 nucleotides read TGTGCTAGTGGTGCCACAGGGCGGCAAGAGACCCAGTACTTC.

The chain combines TRBV4-1 with TRBJ2-5; the match to TRBD1 covers 7 bases. Germline assignment: CDR1 MGHRA and CDR2 YSYEKL. Losses at the gene ends were 1 base for V and 1 base for J; bases not matched to a gene: 9. The CDR3 has 17 residues. This chain's CDR3 is CASSQGGRGSLQETQYF. The CDR3 DNA reads as TGCGCCAGCAGCCAAGGCGGCAGGGGGTCCCTCCAAGAGACCCAGTACTTC.

This clone was seen just once. V and J are TRBV6-1 and TRBJ2-5; tentatively, D is TRBD1 or TRBD2 (5 bases each). CDR1 and CDR2 (germline): MNHNS, SASEGT. Trimming stripped 4 bases from V and 3 bases from J, with 18 bases between. The CDR3 consists of 16 residues. The CDR3 reads CASSASLPGPEETQYF. In DNA form, the CDR3 reads TGTGCCAGCAGTGCTTCCTTACCGGGGCCAGAAGAGACCCAGTACTTC.